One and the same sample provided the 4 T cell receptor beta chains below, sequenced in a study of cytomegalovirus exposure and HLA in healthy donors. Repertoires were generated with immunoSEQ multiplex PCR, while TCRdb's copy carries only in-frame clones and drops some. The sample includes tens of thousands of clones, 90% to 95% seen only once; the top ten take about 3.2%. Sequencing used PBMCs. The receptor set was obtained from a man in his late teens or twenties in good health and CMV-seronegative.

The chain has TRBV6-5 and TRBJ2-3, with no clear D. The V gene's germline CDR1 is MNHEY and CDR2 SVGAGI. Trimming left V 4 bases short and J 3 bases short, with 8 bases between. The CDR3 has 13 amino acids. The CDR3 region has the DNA TGTGCCAGCAGTTCCATCGCGACAGATACGCAGTATTTT. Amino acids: CASSSIATDTQYF.

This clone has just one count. CDR3 loop: CASSYTQGRGQNEQFF. The CDR3 DNA reads TGTGCCAGCAGTTACACCCAGGGGCGGGGGCAGAATGAGCAGTTCTTC. J is TRBJ2-1 and V is TRBV6-6, with D possibly being TRBD2 (7 bases). V was pared by 2 bases and J by 7 bases, with 18 bases between. Germline V gene sequence: CDR1 MNHNY, CDR2 SVGAGI (reference sequence). This CDR3 contains 16 residues.

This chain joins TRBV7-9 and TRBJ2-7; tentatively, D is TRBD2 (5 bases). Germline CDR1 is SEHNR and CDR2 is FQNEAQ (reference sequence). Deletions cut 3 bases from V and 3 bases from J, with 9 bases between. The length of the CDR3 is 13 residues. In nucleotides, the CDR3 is TGTGCCAGCAGCTTGTTCGGACTCTACGAGCAGTACTTC. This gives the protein CASSLFGLYEQYF.

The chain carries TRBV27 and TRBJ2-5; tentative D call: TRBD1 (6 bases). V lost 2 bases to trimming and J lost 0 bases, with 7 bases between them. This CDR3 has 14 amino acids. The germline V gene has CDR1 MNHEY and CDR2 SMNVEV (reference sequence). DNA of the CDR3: TGTGCCAGCAGTTTAGGGGGCTACCAAGAGACCCAGTACTTC. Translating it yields CASSLGGYQETQYF.